This TCR beta chain is drawn from a study of T cell repertoires in cytomegalovirus infection (dated by TCRdb to between 2018 and 2020). Background on the whole study: The peptide stimulations were aimed at well-studied HLA-B-restricted epitopes as well as recently identified HLA-C-restricted CMV epitopes, whose presentation resists viral immunomodulation. Donor HLA type was relevant to the analysis, because carriage of CMV infection together with the matching HLA type was indicated by public TCR beta signatures. Overall results and qualifications from the work: Carriers of CMV infection plus the relevant HLA type were discriminated by the cumulative frequency of public TCR beta family members in the study cohort and in an independent 352-donor cohort. The ex vivo response was dominated by HLA-C-restricted CMV-specific TCR beta clonotypes, which also provided the single most frequent clonotype in two of eight donors.

The treatment or condition label of this sample denotes: in vitro stimulation with specific CMV peptide epitopes to enrich CMV-specific T cells. The CDR3 has 12 amino acids, counting the end cysteine and phenylalanine. Only the CDR3 DNA stays, 36 bases, in frame from base 1. From a lookup of the germline V gene, CDR1 and CDR2 are MNHEY and SVGEGT. The trim is 2 bases for V and 8 bases for J, with a gap of 8 bases between the germline ends. Instrument used: Illumina HiSeq 1500. The public reads were reprocessed in TCRdb via fastp at Q25 and MiXCR, keeping in-frame beta chains. CDR3 protein sequences are deduplicated, and each keeps its most common genes and DNA. The sample yields approximately 990,000 distinct CDR3 sequences; about a third were counted once. 13% of the sample is in the top ten clones. Turning to this clonotype: This clone's antigen is unknown. Base qualities were left out, and no much larger clone turns up one base away.

The chain is assembled from TRBV6-2 or TRBV6-3 and TRBJ2-3, with TRBD2 as a weak D call on 5 bases. The specimen comprised cultured CD8+ T cells from PBMCs, sampled from culture after CMV antigen stimulation. The clonotype originates from a human donor in good health (CMV status not recorded). Some clones in this sample may be carry-over from other donors' samples. The bases are TGTGCCAGCAGTTACGTCGGAGGTACGCAGTATTTT. It specifies CASSYVGGTQYF.